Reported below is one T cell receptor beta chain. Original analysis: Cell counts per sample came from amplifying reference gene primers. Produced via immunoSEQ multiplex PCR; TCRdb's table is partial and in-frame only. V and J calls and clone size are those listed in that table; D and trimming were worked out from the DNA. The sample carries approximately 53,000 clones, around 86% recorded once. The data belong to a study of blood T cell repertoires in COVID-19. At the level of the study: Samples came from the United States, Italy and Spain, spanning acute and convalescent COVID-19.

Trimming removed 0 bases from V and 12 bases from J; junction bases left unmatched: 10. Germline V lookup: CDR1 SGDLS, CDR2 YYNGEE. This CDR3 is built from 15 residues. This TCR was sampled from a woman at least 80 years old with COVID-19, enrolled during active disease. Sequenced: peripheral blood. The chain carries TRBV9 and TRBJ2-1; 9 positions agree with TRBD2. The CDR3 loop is CASSVEGSGGPGQFF. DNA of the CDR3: TGTGCCAGCAGCGTAGAGGGTAGCGGGGGCCCCGGGCAGTTCTTC.